This T cell receptor beta chain was sequenced during a study of blood T cell repertoires in COVID-19. Study information: Samples taken during acute and convalescent COVID-19 were collected in the United States, Italy and Spain. The cDNA or gDNA used as material had been derived from T cells, B-cell-depleted T cells, or PBMCs.

In the original processing: Nucleated cell counts were estimated from reference gene primer amplification. Assay used: immunoSEQ multiplex PCR; TCRdb lists only in-frame clones, some missing. V and J calls and clone size are given by that table; D and trimming were obtained from the DNA. The data show under 350,000 clones, around 90% seen once. CDR3 length: 14 amino acids. The V segment lost 4 bases and the J segment 5 bases; nucleotides outside the gene matches: 7. The germline V gene has CDR1 LGHDT and CDR2 YNNKEL (reference sequence). The receptor comes from a man in his fifties or sixties with acute or convalescent COVID-19. Sample: peripheral blood. The V call is TRBV3-1 (or the pseudogene TRBV3-2), the J call TRBJ1-2; 7 positions match TRBD1. The CDR3 DNA follows: TGTGCCAGCAGCCCACTCACAGGGGTATATGGCTACACCTTC. Protein product: CASSPLTGVYGYTF.